This TCR beta chain was documented in a study of cytomegalovirus exposure and HLA in healthy donors. Background on the study: Genotyping showed around four fifths of over 350 donors falling in the Caucasian-associated ancestry cluster. Study-wide results and caveats: Sequencing likely produced, as an artifact, a cluster of highly shared sequence variants. A list of about 160 TCR beta chains associated with cytomegalovirus was given. Researchers reportedly found TCR beta sequences accurately predicted most subjects' HLA-A and HLA-B alleles.

PCR employed 60 Vbeta and 13 Jbeta primers. Sequencing used immunoSEQ multiplex PCR; TCRdb keeps in-frame clones, though not all of them. The sample yields some 98,000 clones, approximately 71% seen once. About this clone: Its antigen is not known.

The clonotype was recovered from a female donor in good health and CMV-seronegative. The sample comprised PBMCs.

CDR3 sequence (DNA): TGTGCCAGCAGTTCTCCGGGACAGGGGGCTGGGCAGCCCCAGCATTTT. This encodes CASSSPGQGAGQPQHF. The J gene is TRBJ1-5, the V gene TRBV28; 12 positions agree with TRBD1. This CDR3 has 16 residues. J gave up 7 bases and V 4 bases, and 8 bases lay outside the gene matches. Germline values: CDR1 MDHEN, CDR2 SYDVKM.